The clone carrying this T cell receptor (beta chain) has just a few counts. These data come from a study of blood T cell repertoires in COVID-19. This CDR3 has 18 residues. CDR1 and CDR2 from the germline V gene are SGHTA and FQGNSA. V was pared by 5 bases and J by 2 bases, with 7 bases of the junction left unmatched. Only in-frame clones appear in the TCRdb table, and some are missing; sequencing was by immunoSEQ multiplex PCR. The data show hundreds of thousands of clones, more than 70% seen once. This chain connects TRBV7-2 to TRBJ2-1; 15 positions agree with TRBD2. The source is a woman in her 30s with COVID-19, enrolled during active disease. Source material: peripheral blood. The CDR3 loop is CASSQRTSGRAAYNEQFF. CDR3 DNA: TGTGCCAGCAGCCAGAGGACTAGCGGGAGGGCCGCCTACAATGAGCAGTTCTTC.